This T cell receptor (beta chain) appears in the sequencing data of a study of CXCR3-negative and CXCR3-positive naive CD8 T cells. As regards this clonotype: Its antigen is currently unknown.

Libraries were UMI-labeled 5' RACE TRB cDNA. TCRdb re-called the 5' RACE reads and shows each CDR3 protein once, DNA omitted. The sample totals about 110,000 distinct CDR3 sequences. The CDR3 sequence is 14 residues long. The V gene's germline CDR1 is SEHNR and CDR2 FQNEAQ (reference sequence). Naive CD8+ T lymphocytes were specified as CD45RO-CCR7+CD27+CD95-. Findings and limits, study-wide: Memory CD8+ cells showed much lower diversity, while both naive subsets displayed comparably high diversity. Naive CXCR3-negative cells resembled naive CXCR3-positive cells in TRBV-TRBJ usage; memory cells differed. CXCR3-positive naive cells carried more hydrophobic TRB CDR3s than CXCR3-negative ones.

This TCR was recovered from a human donor in good health. Some clones in this sample may be carry-over from other donors' samples. The chain uses TRBV7-9 and TRBJ2-7; TCRdb's assignment of TRBD2 cannot be checked, as there is no DNA. Sequenced: naive CXCR3+ CD8+ T cells from blood. The subset was: CD45RO-CCR7+CD27+CD95- naive CD8+ T cells expressing CXCR3 (TNR3+). CDR3 sequence reads: CASSLGTSTNEQYF.